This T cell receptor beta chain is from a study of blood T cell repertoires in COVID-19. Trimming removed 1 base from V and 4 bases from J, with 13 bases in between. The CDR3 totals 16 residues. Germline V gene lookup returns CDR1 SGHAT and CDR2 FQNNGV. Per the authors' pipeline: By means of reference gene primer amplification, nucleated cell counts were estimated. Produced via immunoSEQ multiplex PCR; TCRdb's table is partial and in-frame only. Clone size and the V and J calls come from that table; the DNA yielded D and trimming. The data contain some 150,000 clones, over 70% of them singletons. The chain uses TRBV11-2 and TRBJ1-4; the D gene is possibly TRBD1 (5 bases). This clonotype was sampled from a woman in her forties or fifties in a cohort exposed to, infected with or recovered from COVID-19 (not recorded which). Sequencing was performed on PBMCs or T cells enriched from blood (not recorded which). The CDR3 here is CASSLGVGLGNEKLFF. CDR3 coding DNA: TGTGCCAGCAGCTTAGGGGTGGGGCTTGGTAATGAAAAACTGTTTTTT.